One sample yielded the 28 T cell receptor beta chains listed below, sequenced in a study of blood T cells in healthy people across ages. A second PCR of 7 to 11 cycles used a sample-barcoded 5' primer and a J-beta primer mix. A single record per CDR3 protein comes from TCRdb applying MiXCR to the 5' RACE reads. This table holds 700,000 or so distinct CDR3 sequences, around 41% found once. Sequencing was carried out using blood. The origin of the receptors is a man aged 80 or over in good health.

The chain links TRBV20-1 to TRBJ2-5, with D hard to call. The CDR3 length is 13 residues. V shed 0 bases and J shed 1 base, with 6 bases lying between them. Per germline, CDR1 DFQATT and CDR2 SNEGSKA (reference sequence). This CDR3 reads CSAREVVQETQYF. The CDR3 DNA reads TGCAGTGCTAGAGAGGTGGTCCAAGAGACCCAGTACTTC.

With regard to this clonotype: A read error may produce the germline difference seen at one junction end. This rearrangement joins TRBV5-1 to TRBJ2-3; unclear D gene. From germline, CDR1 is SGHRS and CDR2 YFSETQ. This CDR3 is built from 15 residues. CDR3 nucleotide sequence: TGCACCAGCAGCTTGGACGTAACTAGCACAGATACGCAGTATTTT. Its protein is CTSSLDVTSTDTQYF.

This chain links TRBV4-3 with TRBJ2-1; 7 positions agree with TRBD1. Germline lookup yields CDR1 LGHNA and CDR2 YSLEER. Germline trimming cut 2 bases from V and 1 base from J; bases unmatched to any gene: 5. The CDR3 consists of 16 residues. The CDR3: CASSQSAQGSYNEQFF. CDR3 bases: TGCGCCAGCAGCCAATCGGCACAGGGGTCCTACAATGAGCAGTTCTTC.

The chain carries TRBV12-3 or TRBV12-4 and TRBJ2-3, with 10 positions matching TRBD1. V trimming: 7 bases; J trimming: 1 base; junction bases outside the gene matches: 5. This CDR3 is built from 15 residues. The CDR3 nucleotides read TGTGCCAGCACCATGACAGGGGGCGGCACAGATACGCAGTATTTT. This gives the protein CASTMTGGGTDTQYF.

This clonotype turned up a few times. V and J are TRBV20-1 and TRBJ1-2; TRBD1 matches 8 bases. CDR3 length equals 14 residues. Germline values: CDR1 DFQATT, CDR2 SNEGSKA (reference sequence). The J segment lost 4 bases and the V segment lost 0 bases, leaving 4 bases of the junction unmatched. CDR3 loop: CSARDLGTGYGYTF. For the CDR3, the DNA is TGCAGTGCTAGAGATTTGGGGACAGGCTATGGCTACACCTTC.

This clonotype was seen repeatedly, ten times or more. CDR3 amino acids: CSVAGTGNSETQYF. CDR3 DNA sequence: TGCAGCGTTGCCGGGACAGGGAATTCAGAGACCCAGTACTTC. The chain joins TRBV29-1 to TRBJ2-5; 9 bases align to TRBD1. V shed 4 bases, J shed 4 bases, and the junction held 7 bases outside the gene matches. The CDR3 extends over 14 amino acids. The germline gives CDR1 SQVTM, CDR2 ANQGSEA.

This clonotype was seen a handful of times. This chain uses TRBV6-1 with TRBJ2-6; 10 bases are a match to TRBD1. CDR1 is MNHNS, CDR2 SASEGT, per germline. J gave up 0 bases and V 6 bases, and 8 bases lay outside the gene matches. CDR3 length equals 18 residues. In DNA form, the CDR3 reads TGTGCCAGCAGAGGCGGGACAGGGGAGCTCTCTGGGGCCAACGTCCTGACTTTC. Translating it yields CASRGGTGELSGANVLTF.

The chain couples TRBV7-2 to TRBJ2-5; D may be TRBD1 or TRBD2 (5 bases each). Trimming removed 5 bases from V and 5 bases from J, with 18 bases in between. The CDR3 has 15 amino acids. The germline gives CDR1 SGHTA, CDR2 FQGNSA. For the CDR3, the DNA is TGTGCCAGCAGCGCACTCCGGGGCACGGGGGAGACCCAGTACTTC. It codes for CASSALRGTGETQYF.

This clonotype appeared once. A read error may be the cause here, since a much bigger clone is one base away. The chain recombines TRBV12-3 or TRBV12-4 with TRBJ2-7; 16 bases are a match to TRBD2. The V gene end was trimmed by 2 bases and the J gene end by 10 bases; junction bases not matched to a gene: 17. This CDR3 comprises 19 residues. This chain's CDR3 is CASSLLGLAGGGIGEAQYF. The CDR3 DNA is TGTGCCAGCAGTTTACTGGGACTAGCGGGAGGGGGTATCGGAGAGGCCCAGTACTTC.

The gene calls are TRBV6-5 and TRBJ1-1; 8 positions match TRBD1. The CDR3 spans 15 residues. Germline-derived CDR1 and CDR2 are MNHEY and SVGAGI. After removal of 2 bases from V and 4 bases from J, the junction contained 6 bases not matched to a gene. CDR3 DNA sequence: TGTGCCAGCAGTTACGACAGGGGCCCAAGCACTGAAGCTTTCTTT. Translated, it gives CASSYDRGPSTEAFF.

In this sample, this clonotype turned up many times. The chain combines TRBV20-1 with TRBJ2-3; possibly TRBD1 or TRBD2 for D (6 bases each). V shed 0 bases and J shed 4 bases, with 23 bases lying between them. The CDR3 contains 18 residues. The germline V gene encodes CDR1 DFQATT and CDR2 SNEGSKA (reference sequence). DNA for the CDR3: TGCAGTGCTAGAGACCGAGGGTTCGGGGGCGGAAGACCAGATACGCAGTATTTT. Protein sequence: CSARDRGFGGGRPDTQYF.

The chain carries TRBV9 and TRBJ2-7; TRBD1 aligns across 8 bases. Trimming cost V 3 bases and J 6 bases; bases outside gene matches: 11. Germline V CDR1 and CDR2: SGDLS, YYNGEE. CDR3 length equals 15 residues. As DNA, the CDR3 is TGTGCCAGCAGCGCCCCAGGGGGCCAAGGTCCCGAGCAGTACTTC. It specifies CASSAPGGQGPEQYF.

A few counts support this clonotype. One base away lies a much larger clone, so this may be a sequencing read error. The chain couples TRBV28 to TRBJ2-5; perhaps TRBD2 as D (5 bases). Judging by the DNA end, TRBJ2-7 fits better; the J call may be wrong. Germline CDR1 reads MDHEN; CDR2 reads SYDVKM. This CDR3 is 14 amino acids long. The CDR3 nucleotides read TGTGCCAGCAGACCCGGGATGATTATTCTCGAGCAGTACTTC. It is translated as CASRPGMIILEQYF.

This clonotype was seen only a few times. V is TRBV6-1 and J is TRBJ2-7; D unresolved. Germline V gene sequence: CDR1 MNHNS, CDR2 SASEGT. This CDR3 has 13 amino acids. Trimming took 2 bases from V and 5 from J, leaving 10 bases between them. CDR3 region: CASSENWDNEQYF. DNA of the CDR3: TGTGCCAGCAGTGAAAATTGGGATAACGAGCAGTACTTC.

Many counts were recorded for this clonotype. The gene calls are TRBV27 and TRBJ2-7; no clear D. In germline, CDR1 is MNHEY, CDR2 SMNVEV (reference sequence). The CDR3 runs to 14 residues. V was cut by 8 bases and J by 3 bases, with 17 bases left in between. CDR3 DNA: TGTGCCAGCCTGGCCGAGGTTGGCTACTACGAGCAGTACTTC. It is translated as CASLAEVGYYEQYF.

The DNA of the CDR3 is TGCGCCAGCAGCTTGAGGGCAGGGGGAAACTCCGAGCAGTACTTC. Protein: CASSLRAGGNSEQYF. V gene TRBV5-1 combines with J gene TRBJ2-4; 7 nucleotides align to TRBD1. The DNA end favors TRBJ2-7, so the J call may be wrong. Germline CDR1 is SGHRS and CDR2 is YFSETQ. This CDR3 comprises 15 residues.

This chain links TRBV18 with TRBJ1-1; TRBD1 aligns across 8 bases. Germline loops: CDR1 KGHSH, CDR2 LQKENI. The V and J ends lost 0 bases and 11 bases, in that order; junction bases with no gene match: 5. This CDR3 is built from 13 residues. This CDR3 is CASSPPDRVEAFF. The DNA of the CDR3 is TGTGCCAGCTCACCACCGGACAGGGTTGAGGCTTTCTTT.

The chain combines TRBV30 with TRBJ2-7, with D perhaps matching TRBD1 (6 bases). In germline, CDR1 is GTSNPN, CDR2 SVGIG (reference sequence). Trimming cost V 0 bases and J 3 bases, with 12 bases left between them. The CDR3 runs 14 residues. The CDR3 sequence is CAWSVGPRGYEQYF. The CDR3, as DNA: TGTGCCTGGAGTGTAGGGCCCAGGGGCTACGAGCAGTACTTC.

In this sample, this clonotype turned up many times. This rearrangement joins TRBV24-1 to TRBJ2-3, with a tentative D call TRBD1 (6 bases). V was clipped by 9 bases and J by 1 base, with 13 bases between them. Germline V CDR1 and CDR2: KGHDR, SFDVKD. The CDR3 is 14 amino acids. The CDR3 region has the DNA TGTGCCACCTACCTCAGGGGTCGCACAGATACGCAGTATTTT. Its protein product is CATYLRGRTDTQYF.

This clonotype was seen repeatedly, ten times or more. V is TRBV7-2 and J is TRBJ2-5, with TRBD2 matching 13 bases. The CDR3 is 15 amino acids. The J segment lost 1 base and the V segment lost 7 bases, leaving 3 bases of the junction unmatched. Per germline, CDR1 SGHTA and CDR2 FQGNSA. CDR3 sequence: CASKGLAGPQETQYF. DNA for the CDR3: TGTGCCAGCAAGGGACTAGCGGGACCCCAAGAGACCCAGTACTTC.

This clonotype was counted a few times. V is TRBV6-1 and J is TRBJ2-4; 9 bases match TRBD1. The length of the CDR3 is 14 residues. The V gene's germline CDR1 is MNHNS and CDR2 SASEGT. The J segment lost 8 bases and the V segment lost 7 bases, leaving 9 bases of the junction unmatched. The DNA of the CDR3 is TGTGCCAGCATTCCCAGGGACAGGGTTGACATTCAGTACTTC. This encodes CASIPRDRVDIQYF.

The V call is TRBV11-2, the J call TRBJ2-7; 9 bases fit TRBD2. The CDR3 covers 15 residues. Unmatched junction bases numbered 10, after V lost 5 bases and J lost 5 bases. The V gene's germline CDR1 is SGHAT and CDR2 FQNNGV. CDR3 in amino acids: CASSPGGLASNEQYF. In DNA form, the CDR3 reads TGTGCCAGCAGCCCCGGGGGACTAGCTTCAAACGAGCAGTACTTC.

This clonotype was detected only a few times. This chain joins TRBV4-3 and TRBJ2-3, with no clear D. Germline assignment: CDR1 LGHNA and CDR2 YSLEER. CDR3 size: 16 residues. Trimming left V 4 bases short and J 0 bases short, with 14 bases between. CDR3 sequence (DNA): TGCGCCAGCAGCCCCCTTCCGGGCCTTAGCACAGATACGCAGTATTTT. Its protein is CASSPLPGLSTDTQYF.

This clonotype has only a few counts. The genes are TRBV4-3 and TRBJ2-7; D may match TRBD1 or TRBD2 (5 bases each). The V and J ends lost 0 bases and 1 base respectively, with 10 bases between them. The germline V gene encodes CDR1 LGHNA and CDR2 YSLEER. CDR3 length: 15 amino acids. In DNA form, the CDR3 reads TGCGCCAGCAGCCAAGATCCGAGGGGTTCCTACGAGCAGTACTTC. As protein: CASSQDPRGSYEQYF.

The rearrangement joins TRBV28 to TRBJ2-7; 9 nucleotides align to TRBD2. Germline CDR1 MDHEN, CDR2 SYDVKM. This CDR3 contains 16 residues. V lost 2 bases, J lost 3 bases, and 8 bases stayed unmatched. This chain's CDR3 is CASSLGSAGGRYEQYF. CDR3 nucleotide sequence: TGTGCCAGCAGTTTAGGATCAGCGGGGGGTCGCTACGAGCAGTACTTC.

As regards this clonotype: A read error may explain this, as a much larger clone is one base away. The rearrangement joins TRBV4-3 to TRBJ1-2; D gene unclear. With 7 bases removed from V and 0 bases from J, the gap between germline ends came to 12 bases. The CDR3 covers 14 residues. The germline gives CDR1 LGHNA, CDR2 YSLEER. The CDR3 loop is CASIQDRPNYGYTF. CDR3 DNA sequence: TGCGCCAGCATCCAGGATAGGCCTAACTATGGCTACACCTTC.

This clonotype was detected only a few times. The gene calls are TRBV5-1 and TRBJ2-2; TRBD2 matches at 8 bases. The CDR3 has 15 residues. The V gene end was trimmed by 5 bases and the J gene end by 2 bases; junction bases not matched to a gene: 5. CDR1 is SGHRS, CDR2 YFSETQ, per germline. CDR3 nucleotides: TGCGCCAGCAGTGAACGGGGGGGAAACACCGGGGAGCTGTTTTTT. Amino acid sequence: CASSERGGNTGELFF.

The chain couples TRBV20-1 to TRBJ2-3; 7 bases fit TRBD1. CDR3 length: 14 amino acids. V trimming: 0 bases; J trimming: 5 bases; junction bases outside the gene matches: 5. Germline lookup yields CDR1 DFQATT and CDR2 SNEGSKA (reference sequence). CDR3 coding DNA: TGCAGTGCTAGAGACGGGACAGTTAAAGATACGCAGTATTTT. The encoded protein is CSARDGTVKDTQYF.